Each of the 8 T cell receptor beta chains below was sequenced from the same sample in a study of blood T cells in healthy people across ages (dated by TCRdb to the mid-2010s). Library creation used 5' RACE. Instrument on record: Illumina HiSeq 2500. The second PCR ran for about 6 to 12 cycles and used a J-beta primer mix along with a sample-barcoded 5' primer. TCRdb redid the processing of the public reads, applying fastp at Q25 and MiXCR, and retained in-frame beta chains. CDR3 protein duplicates are merged, each entry listing the most common genes and DNA. This sample holds roughly 900,000 distinct CDR3 sequences; under 30% were observed only once. 15% to 20% of the sample rests with the top ten. The sample consisted of blood. Source of these receptors: a woman of 80 years or more in good health.

CDR3 sequence: CASSYPEGGDSEAFF. In DNA form, the CDR3 reads TGTGCCAGCAGTTACCCAGAAGGAGGGGACAGTGAAGCTTTCTTT. The rearrangement links TRBV6-6 to TRBJ1-1; 7 positions agree with TRBD1. J lost 7 bases, V lost 2 bases, and 10 bases had no gene match. Germline V CDR1 and CDR2: MNHNY, SVGAGI (reference sequence). CDR3 size: 15 residues.

This clonotype was picked up many times. The chain uses TRBV6-6 and TRBJ2-5, with 9 bases identical to TRBD1. There are 18 residues in the CDR3. Trimming at V came to 6 bases and at J to 2 bases, leaving 16 bases not matched to a gene. Germline loops: CDR1 MNHNY, CDR2 SVGAGI (reference sequence). DNA of the CDR3: TGTGCCAGCAGGGGGACCACGGCCGGGACAGGGTATCAAGAGACCCAGTACTTC. Its translation: CASRGTTAGTGYQETQYF.

This clonotype was seen just once. This rearrangement joins TRBV28 to TRBJ2-7; D uncertain. This CDR3 is built from 11 residues. Trimming removed 6 bases at V and 10 bases at J, with 13 bases between. Germline CDR1 MDHEN, CDR2 SYDVKM. In DNA form, the CDR3 reads TGTGCCAGCAGCTCCGTCCTCACCCAGTACTTC. It yields the protein CASSSVLTQYF.

The V gene is TRBV20-1, the J gene TRBJ2-3; D perhaps matches TRBD1 (7 bases). Trimming took 0 bases from V and 5 from J, leaving 15 bases between them. There are 15 residues in the CDR3. CDR1 and CDR2 (germline): DFQATT, SNEGSKA (reference sequence). CDR3 loop: CSARDPAGGKDTQYF. The DNA for the CDR3 is TGCAGTGCTAGAGATCCGGCAGGGGGGAAAGATACGCAGTATTTT.

This clonotype was recorded at least ten times. V usage is TRBV6-4 and J usage is TRBJ1-2; maybe TRBD1 (5 bases). Germline CDR1 MRHNA, CDR2 SNTAGT. This CDR3 spans 14 amino acids. V lost 4 bases and J lost 8, with 17 bases in between. DNA of the CDR3: TGTGCCAGCAGTGCCGACAGACTGGAAGGAGGCTACACCTTC. Residues: CASSADRLEGGYTF.

The chain combines TRBV27 with TRBJ1-1; 9 bases map to TRBD1. Germline CDR1 and CDR2: MNHEY and SMNVEV (reference sequence). This CDR3 contains 15 residues. V was clipped by 3 bases and J by 1 base; unmatched bases: 3. CDR3 DNA sequence: TGTGCCAGCAGTTTCGGGACAGGGAAGAACACTGAAGCTTTCTTT. Its protein product is CASSFGTGKNTEAFF.

In its sample, this clonotype was seen a few times. The chain has TRBV6-1 and TRBJ2-2; TRBD1 agrees at 11 bases. Germline V gives CDR1 MNHNS, CDR2 SASEGT. V lost 6 bases to trimming and J lost 0 bases; unmatched junction nucleotides: 3. The CDR3 spans 16 residues. The CDR3 sequence is CASSPGQGANTGELFF. In nucleotides, the CDR3 is TGTGCCAGCAGCCCGGGACAGGGGGCGAACACCGGGGAGCTGTTTTTT.

The gene calls are TRBV6-1 and TRBJ2-3; 11 nucleotides line up with TRBD1. J was trimmed by 5 bases and V by 2 bases; bases with no gene match: 6. The length of the CDR3 is 16 residues. Per germline, CDR1 MNHNS and CDR2 SASEGT. The chain's CDR3 is CASSEPPGQGGDTQYF. The CDR3 bases are TGTGCCAGCAGTGAACCTCCGGGACAGGGGGGAGATACGCAGTATTTT.